The 29 T cell receptor beta chains below all came from one sample that was sequenced in a study of blood T cell repertoires in COVID-19. Assay used: immunoSEQ multiplex PCR; TCRdb lists only in-frame clones, some missing. This table has some 130,000 clones, under 95% appearing once. The specimen was peripheral blood. The receptors derive from a man in his fifties with active COVID-19.

The rearrangement links TRBV18 to TRBJ2-3, with a possible D match to TRBD2 (5 bases). The V and J ends lost 3 bases and 0 bases respectively, with 10 bases between them. This CDR3 spans 15 amino acids. Germline loops: CDR1 KGHSH, CDR2 LQKENI. The CDR3: CASSPVVASTDTQYF. CDR3 DNA: TGTGCCAGCTCACCGGTCGTAGCGAGCACAGATACGCAGTATTTT.

The J gene is TRBJ1-1, the V gene TRBV2, with TRBD1 as a possible D gene (5 bases). Germline V CDR1 and CDR2: SNHLY, FYNNEI. CDR3 size: 16 residues. V shed 3 bases and J shed 1 base, with 15 bases lying between them. The CDR3 DNA sequence: TGTGCCAGCAGTGAGGCCCTCAACGGACAGAACACTGAAGCTTTCTTT. Translating it yields CASSEALNGQNTEAFF.

This clone was observed once. The chain joins TRBV6-6 to TRBJ1-2; weak D call: TRBD1 (6 bases). CDR3 size: 14 residues. CDR1 is MNHNY and CDR2 is SVGAGI in the germline V gene (reference sequence). With 5 bases removed from V and 6 bases from J, the gap between germline ends came to 16 bases. Here the CDR3 reads CASSLQGQTHGYTF. The CDR3 DNA is TGTGCCAGCAGTCTCCAAGGACAGACCCATGGCTACACCTTC.

J is TRBJ2-7 and V is TRBV3-1 (or the pseudogene TRBV3-2), with D perhaps matching TRBD2 (5 bases). V lost 4 bases and J lost 4, with 17 bases in between. Germline lookup yields CDR1 LGHDT and CDR2 YNNKEL (reference sequence). This CDR3 contains 15 residues. The CDR3 coding sequence is TGTGCCAGCAGCCTCCTTCGTACCGGGATATACGAGCAGTACGTC. Protein product: CASSLLRTGIYEQYV.

The chain has TRBV9 and TRBJ2-3; D might be TRBD2 (5 bases). The CDR3 is 13 amino acids. The germline CDR1 and CDR2 sequences are SGDLS and YYNGEE. Deletions cut 0 bases from V and 6 bases from J, with 8 bases between. The CDR3 reads CASSVGWEDTQYF. For the CDR3, the DNA is TGTGCCAGCAGCGTAGGGTGGGAGGATACGCAGTATTTT. Looking up the rest from reference TRBV9 and TRBJ2-3 gives the full variable domain: DSGVTQTPKHLITATGQRVTLRCSPRSGDLSVYWYQQSLDQGLQFLIQYYNGEERAKGNILERFSAQQFPDLHSELNLSSLELGDSALYFCASSVGWEDTQYFGPGTRLTVL.

The rearrangement joins TRBV5-5 to TRBJ2-4; 8 bases line up with TRBD1. J gave up 3 bases and V 4 bases, and 3 bases lay outside the gene matches. CDR1 is SGHKS and CDR2 is YYEKEE in the germline V gene (reference sequence). This CDR3 has 14 amino acids. CDR3 in DNA: TGTGCCAGCAGCGTACAGGGGGTCAAAAACATTCAGTACTTC. It codes for CASSVQGVKNIQYF. Based on the CDR3 plus reference TRBV5-5 and TRBJ2-4, the full variable domain is DAGVTQSPTHLIKTRGQQVTLRCSPISGHKSVSWYQQVLGQGPQFIFQYYEKEERGRGNFPDRFSARQFPNYSSELNVNALLLGDSALYLCASSVQGVKNIQYFGAGTRLSVL.

The V gene is TRBV5-1, the J gene TRBJ2-3, with 7 bases aligning to TRBD1. The CDR3 runs 16 residues. Germline loops: CDR1 SGHRS, CDR2 YFSETQ. Trimming at V came to 0 bases and at J to 5 bases, leaving 9 bases not matched to a gene. The CDR3 coding sequence is TGCGCCAGCAGCTTGGCCTGGAACAGGGGCAGAGATACGCAGTATTTT. Translating gives CASSLAWNRGRDTQYF.

The chain couples TRBV5-4 to TRBJ2-3; 9 bases are a match to TRBD2. From germline, CDR1 is SGHNT and CDR2 YYREEE (reference sequence). The CDR3 is 15 amino acids. V dropped 1 base and J dropped 2; count of bases not matched to a gene: 2. The DNA for the CDR3 is TGTGCCAGCAGCTTGTTAGCGGGAGCCACAGATACGCAGTATTTT. Residues: CASSLLAGATDTQYF.

This clone has only a few counts. The gene calls are TRBV7-8 and TRBJ2-5; 9 bases line up with TRBD2. The CDR3 covers 17 residues. With 1 base clipped from V and 5 bases from J, the junction kept 11 bases outside the gene matches. CDR1 and CDR2 from the germline V gene are SGHVS and FQNEAQ. The CDR3 DNA is TGTGCCAGCAGCTTAGTTCTTGCGGGAGGGCCATGGGAGACCCAGTACTTC. This encodes CASSLVLAGGPWETQYF.

The chain employs TRBV5-5 and TRBJ1-6, with 8 positions matching TRBD1. The CDR3 has 16 residues. Germline trimming cut 4 bases from V and 4 bases from J; bases unmatched to any gene: 7. Germline V gene data show CDR1 as SGHKS and CDR2 as YYEKEE (reference sequence). In DNA, the CDR3 is TGTGCCAGCAGCCCGGGACAGGTGAATTATAATTCACCCCTCCACTTT. Translated: CASSPGQVNYNSPLHF.

The chain combines TRBV5-6 with TRBJ2-1, with 7 bases lining up with TRBD2. The length of the CDR3 is 15 residues. Looked up from germline, CDR1 is SGHDT and CDR2 is YYEEEE. V lost 0 bases to trimming and J lost 3 bases; unmatched junction nucleotides: 3. CDR3 loop: CASSLESGNYNEQFF. CDR3 nucleotides: TGTGCCAGCAGCTTGGAAAGCGGGAACTACAATGAGCAGTTCTTC.

The table lists this clone with a few counts. V usage is TRBV5-4 and J usage is TRBJ2-7; D is unresolved. Trimming stripped 4 bases from V and 0 bases from J, with 14 bases between. Germline lookup yields CDR1 SGHNT and CDR2 YYREEE (reference sequence). The CDR3 is 15 residues long. CDR3 nucleotide sequence: TGTGCCAGCAGCAGTACCGGGTCCAGCTCCTACGAGCAGTACTTC. Protein product: CASSSTGSSSYEQYF.

The chain recombines TRBV2 with TRBJ1-5; no reliable D call. V dropped 7 bases and J dropped 0 bases, with 7 bases sitting between them. This CDR3 is built from 13 residues. The germline CDR1 and CDR2 sequences are SNHLY and FYNNEI. This CDR3 reads CASTPYSNQPQHF. The CDR3 DNA reads as TGTGCCAGCACCCCTTATAGCAATCAGCCCCAGCATTTT.

The J gene is TRBJ2-7, the V gene TRBV5-6; D not certain. The CDR3 covers 14 residues. Trimming removed 4 bases at V and 0 bases at J, with 11 bases between. Germline lookup yields CDR1 SGHDT and CDR2 YYEEEE. The DNA of the CDR3 is TGTGCCAGCAGCCTTCTTACGAGCTCCTACGAGCAGTACGTC. Translation: CASSLLTSSYEQYV.

J is TRBJ1-2 and V is TRBV2, with D uncertain. The CDR3 has 15 amino acids. The germline V gene has CDR1 SNHLY and CDR2 FYNNEI. Trimming removed 6 bases at V and 4 bases at J, with 18 bases between. CDR3 amino acids: CASSPSSQRAYGYTF. Here the CDR3 DNA reads TGTGCCAGCAGCCCTAGTTCGCAGCGTGCCTATGGCTACACCTTC.

The chain recombines TRBV10-2 with TRBJ1-2; the D is unclear. Trimming stripped 1 base from V and 5 bases from J, with 11 bases between. In germline, CDR1 is WSHSY, CDR2 SAAADI. This CDR3 is built from 14 residues. CDR3 sequence reads: CASSEFLGGYGYTF. Here the CDR3 DNA reads TGCGCCAGCAGTGAGTTCCTTGGCGGGTATGGCTACACCTTC.

This rearrangement joins TRBV11-3 to TRBJ2-2; TRBD2 is a possible D gene (5 bases). This CDR3 region has 18 residues. The V end lost 0 bases, the J end lost 5 bases, and 19 bases lay between the germline ends. Germline V gives CDR1 SGHNT, CDR2 YENEEA. The CDR3 region is CASSLDLWVKPGTGELFF. Here the CDR3 DNA reads TGTGCCAGCAGCTTAGATCTTTGGGTCAAGCCGGGGACCGGGGAGCTGTTTTTT.

This chain links TRBV21-1 with TRBJ2-7; the table's TRBD2 call for D was not verified on the DNA. TRBV21-1 corresponds to a pseudogene. The CDR3 has 20 residues. The DNA of the CDR3 is TGTGCCAGCAGCTCAAGAACCCGACTAGGCCGGCGCGGGAGAGAATACGAGCAGTACGTC. This codes for CASSSRTRLGRRGREYEQYV.

The CDR3 here is CASSLSPGMGSGANVLTF. In nucleotides, the CDR3 is TGCGCCAGCAGCTTGTCCCCAGGGATGGGGTCTGGGGCCAACGTCCTGACTTTC. J is TRBJ2-6 and V is TRBV5-1; maybe TRBD1 (5 bases). Looked up from germline, CDR1 is SGHRS and CDR2 is YFSETQ. The CDR3 has 18 amino acids. Trimming took 1 base from V and 1 from J, leaving 15 bases between them.

The CDR3 spells CASSPRVFSYNEQFF. The CDR3 nucleotides read TGTGCCAGCAGCCCCAGGGTCTTCTCCTACAATGAGCAGTTCTTC. The chain links TRBV7-2 to TRBJ2-1; possibly TRBD1 for D (5 bases). The CDR3 spans 15 residues. The V gene's germline CDR1 is SGHTA and CDR2 FQGNSA. Trimming cost V 5 bases and J 0 bases, with 11 bases left between them. Full variable domain (missing parts from reference TRBV7-2 and TRBJ2-1): GAGVSQSPSNKVTEKGKDVELRCDPISGHTALYWYRQSLGQGLEFLIYFQGNSAPDKSGLPSDRFSAERTGGSVSTLTIQRTQQEDSAVYLCASSPRVFSYNEQFFGPGTRLTVL.

The CDR3 DNA sequence: TGTGCCAGCAGCTACACACGAGGACTTGTAAATTCACCCCTCCACTTT. Amino acid sequence: CASSYTRGLVNSPLHF. J is TRBJ1-6 and V is TRBV6-5; no clear D gene. There are 16 residues in the CDR3. The germline V gene encodes CDR1 MNHEY and CDR2 SVGAGI. V was pared by 6 bases and J by 7 bases, with 19 bases between.

The chain uses TRBV5-1 and TRBJ1-5, with 9 bases aligning to TRBD1. This CDR3 is built from 15 residues. V dropped 5 bases and J dropped 6; count of bases not matched to a gene: 9. Germline V CDR1 and CDR2: SGHRS, YFSETQ. The DNA of the CDR3 is TGCGCCAGCAGTTCCACGGGACAGGGAGGTCAGCCCCAGCATTTT. Translating gives CASSSTGQGGQPQHF.

The chain couples TRBV6-5 to TRBJ2-3; 10 nucleotides agree with TRBD2. CDR1 and CDR2 from the germline V gene are MNHEY and SVGAGI. The CDR3 has 14 amino acids. Unmatched junction bases numbered 3, after V lost 3 bases and J lost 6 bases. The CDR3 DNA follows: TGTGCCAGCAGTTATAGCGGGGGGTCTGATACGCAGTATTTT. It translates to CASSYSGGSDTQYF.

The chain links TRBV27 to TRBJ2-3, with 7 bases lining up with TRBD2. V gave up 8 bases and J gave up 6 bases; unmatched junction bases: 8. This CDR3 spans 13 amino acids. Germline assignment: CDR1 MNHEY and CDR2 SMNVEV (reference sequence). The CDR3 loop is CASRASGSDTQYF. CDR3 in DNA: TGTGCCAGCCGTGCTAGCGGATCGGATACGCAGTATTTT.

This clone was counted a single time. The CDR3 sequence: CASSLDLLAGGRETQYF. In DNA form, the CDR3 reads TGTGCCAGCAGCTTAGATCTCCTAGCGGGAGGGCGAGAGACCCAGTACTTC. This chain links TRBV11-2 with TRBJ2-5; 12 bases agree with TRBD2. The CDR3 is 17 amino acids. V trimming: 0 bases; J trimming: 4 bases; junction bases outside the gene matches: 6. The germline CDR1 and CDR2 sequences are SGHAT and FQNNGV.

The rearrangement links TRBV19 to TRBJ1-6, with a weak D call TRBD1 (6 bases). Germline-derived CDR1 and CDR2 are LNHDA and SQIVND (reference sequence). The CDR3 covers 14 residues. The V and J ends lost 7 bases and 0 bases respectively, with 7 bases between them. The CDR3 sequence is CASKGGSYNSPLHF. As DNA, the CDR3 is TGTGCCAGTAAAGGGGGCTCCTATAATTCACCCCTCCACTTT.

The chain recombines TRBV12-3 or TRBV12-4 with TRBJ2-2; D is uncertain. This CDR3 spans 11 amino acids. Trimming shortened V by 4 bases and J by 7 bases, and 4 bases separated the two germline ends. The CDR3 region is CASSYYGELFF. The CDR3 region has the DNA TGTGCCAGCAGTTACTACGGGGAGCTGTTTTTT.

This chain joins TRBV2 and TRBJ1-6, with 9 bases identical to TRBD1. This CDR3 contains 15 residues. Germline V lookup: CDR1 SNHLY, CDR2 FYNNEI. V trimming: 5 bases; J trimming: 7 bases; junction bases outside the gene matches: 6. The DNA of the CDR3 is TGTGCCAGCAGTCAGACCGGGACAGGGAATTCACCCCTCCACTTT. Translation gives CASSQTGTGNSPLHF.

V and J are TRBV6-5 and TRBJ1-3; possibly TRBD1 for D (6 bases). CDR1 and CDR2 (germline): MNHEY, SVGAGI. The length of the CDR3 is 13 residues. V gave up 4 bases and J gave up 4 bases, with 8 bases separating them. CDR3 amino acids: CASSFTGGNTIYF. In DNA, the CDR3 is TGTGCCAGCAGTTTTACAGGGGGAAACACCATATATTTT.